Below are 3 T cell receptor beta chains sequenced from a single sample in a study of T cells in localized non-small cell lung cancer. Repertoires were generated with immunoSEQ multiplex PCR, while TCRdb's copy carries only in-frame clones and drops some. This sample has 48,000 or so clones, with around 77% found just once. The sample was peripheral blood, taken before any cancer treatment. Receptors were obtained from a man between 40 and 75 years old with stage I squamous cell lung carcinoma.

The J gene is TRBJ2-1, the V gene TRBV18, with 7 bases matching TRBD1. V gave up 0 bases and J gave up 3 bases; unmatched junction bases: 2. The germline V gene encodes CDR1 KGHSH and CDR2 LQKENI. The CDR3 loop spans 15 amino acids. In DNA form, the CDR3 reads TGTGCCAGCTCACCACCCGGGACAGACTACAATGAGCAGTTCTTC. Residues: CASSPPGTDYNEQFF.

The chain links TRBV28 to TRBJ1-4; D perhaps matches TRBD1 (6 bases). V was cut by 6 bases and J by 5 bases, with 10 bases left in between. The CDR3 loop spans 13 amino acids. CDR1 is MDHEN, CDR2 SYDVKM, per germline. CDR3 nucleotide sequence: TGTGCCAGCAGCGGGGGCGGAAATGAAAAACTGTTTTTT. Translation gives CASSGGGNEKLFF. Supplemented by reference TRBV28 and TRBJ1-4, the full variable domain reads DVKVTQSSRYLVKRTGEKVFLECVQDMDHENMFWYRQDPGLGLRLIYFSYDVKMKEKGDIPEGYSVSREKKERFSLILESASTNQTSMYLCASSGGGNEKLFFGSGTQLSVL.

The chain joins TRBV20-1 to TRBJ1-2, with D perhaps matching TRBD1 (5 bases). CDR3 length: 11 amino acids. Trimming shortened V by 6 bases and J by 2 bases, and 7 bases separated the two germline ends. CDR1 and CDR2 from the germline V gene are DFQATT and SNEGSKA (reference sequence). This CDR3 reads CSARENYGYTF. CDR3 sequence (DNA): TGCAGTGCCAGGGAGAACTATGGCTACACCTTC.